The clone carrying this T cell receptor (beta chain) was detected only a few times. The antigen is not known. This specimen belongs to a study of beta chain features in type 1 diabetes. Expressed TCRB transcripts were sequenced after all isolated RNA was converted to cDNA. Mean read depth for naive, central memory and regulatory T cell samples was about 3.6 million reads. Produced via immunoSEQ multiplex PCR; TCRdb's table is partial and in-frame only. The data contain under 250,000 clones, 11% to 15% of them singletons. Germline lookup yields CDR1 SGDLS and CDR2 YYNGEE. The trim removed 5 bases at V and 9 bases at J, leaving 10 bases unmatched. The CDR3 is made up of 15 amino acids. General study results and limits: The naive, central memory and Treg TCRB repertoires of patients appeared to be more similar to one another than those of healthy donors. People with Type 1 diabetes carried modestly yet significantly shorter TCRB CDR3s in all four CD4+ subsets. PCR may have favored shorter templates equally in patients and controls.

Sequenced: naive CD4+ T cells from blood. This receptor was obtained from a middle-aged woman in good health. The chain couples TRBV9 to TRBJ1-6; 8 bases fit TRBD1. The CDR3 here is CASSYFAGGSSPLHF. The CDR3, as DNA: TGTGCCAGCAGTTACTTCGCAGGGGGCTCTTCACCCCTCCACTTT.